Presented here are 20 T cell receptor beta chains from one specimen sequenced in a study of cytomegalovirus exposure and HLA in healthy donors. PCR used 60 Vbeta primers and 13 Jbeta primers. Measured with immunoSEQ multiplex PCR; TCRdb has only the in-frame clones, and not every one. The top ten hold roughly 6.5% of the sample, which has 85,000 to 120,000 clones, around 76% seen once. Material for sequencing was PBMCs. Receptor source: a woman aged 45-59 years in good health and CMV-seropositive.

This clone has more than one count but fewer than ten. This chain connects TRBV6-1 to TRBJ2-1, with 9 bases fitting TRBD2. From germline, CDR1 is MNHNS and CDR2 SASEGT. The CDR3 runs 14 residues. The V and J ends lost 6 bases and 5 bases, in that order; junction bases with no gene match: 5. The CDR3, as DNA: TGTGCCAGCAGACTAGCGGGCCTAAACAATGAGCAGTTCTTC. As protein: CASRLAGLNNEQFF.

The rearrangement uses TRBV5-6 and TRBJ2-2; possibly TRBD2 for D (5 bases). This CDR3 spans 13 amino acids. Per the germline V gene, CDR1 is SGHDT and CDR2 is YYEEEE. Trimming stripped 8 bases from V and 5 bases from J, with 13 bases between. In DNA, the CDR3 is TGTGCCAGTGGGGAGACACGAACCGGGGAGCTGTTTTTT. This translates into CASGETRTGELFF.

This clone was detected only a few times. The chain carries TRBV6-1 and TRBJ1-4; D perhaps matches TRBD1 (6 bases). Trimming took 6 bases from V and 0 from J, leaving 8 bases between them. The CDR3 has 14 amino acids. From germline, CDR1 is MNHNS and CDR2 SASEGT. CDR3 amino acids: CASRRTATNEKLFF. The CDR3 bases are TGTGCCAGCAGGCGGACAGCAACTAATGAAAAACTGTTTTTT.

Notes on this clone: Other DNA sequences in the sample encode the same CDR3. CDR3 loop: CASSYLSGMNTEAFF. The CDR3 DNA sequence: TGTGCCAGCAGTTACTTATCGGGGATGAACACTGAAGCTTTCTTT. V usage is TRBV6-5 and J usage is TRBJ1-1; no clear D gene. The CDR3 runs 15 residues. Trimming shortened V by 1 base and J by 0 bases, and 9 bases separated the two germline ends. The germline V gene encodes CDR1 MNHEY and CDR2 SVGAGI.

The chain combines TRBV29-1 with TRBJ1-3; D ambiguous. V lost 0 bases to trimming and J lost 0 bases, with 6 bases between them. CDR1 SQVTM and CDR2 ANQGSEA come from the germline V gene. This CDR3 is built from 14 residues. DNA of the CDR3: TGCAGCGTTGAAGACAGGTCCTCTGGAAACACCATATATTTT. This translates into CSVEDRSSGNTIYF.

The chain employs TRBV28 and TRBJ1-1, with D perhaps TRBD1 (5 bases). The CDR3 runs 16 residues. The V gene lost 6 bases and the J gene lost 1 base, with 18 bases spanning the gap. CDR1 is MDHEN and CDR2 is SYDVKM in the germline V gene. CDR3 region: CASSRYPGLPNTEAFF. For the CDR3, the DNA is TGTGCCAGCAGCCGCTACCCGGGACTCCCGAACACTGAAGCTTTCTTT.

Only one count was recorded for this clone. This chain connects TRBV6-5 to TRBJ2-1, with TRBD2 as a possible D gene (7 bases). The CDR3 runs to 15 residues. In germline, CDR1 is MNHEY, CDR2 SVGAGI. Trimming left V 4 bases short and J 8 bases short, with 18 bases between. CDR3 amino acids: CASSLAGAPTDEQFF. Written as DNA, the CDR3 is TGTGCCAGCAGTTTGGCGGGGGCACCCACGGATGAGCAGTTCTTC.

Here the CDR3 reads CASSPYIVGVNTGELFF. CDR3 nucleotide sequence: TGTGCCAGCAGCCCCTATATAGTCGGGGTAAACACCGGGGAGCTGTTTTTT. The rearrangement joins TRBV28 to TRBJ2-2; TRBD2 is a possible D gene (5 bases). V dropped 6 bases and J dropped 2 bases, with 19 bases sitting between them. Germline V gives CDR1 MDHEN, CDR2 SYDVKM. The CDR3 totals 17 residues.

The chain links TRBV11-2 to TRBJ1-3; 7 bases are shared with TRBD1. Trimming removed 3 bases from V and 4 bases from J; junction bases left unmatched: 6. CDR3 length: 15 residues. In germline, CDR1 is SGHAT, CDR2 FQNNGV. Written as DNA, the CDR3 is TGTGCCAGCAGCTTGAACAGGGGTGCCGGAAACACCATATATTTT. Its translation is CASSLNRGAGNTIYF.

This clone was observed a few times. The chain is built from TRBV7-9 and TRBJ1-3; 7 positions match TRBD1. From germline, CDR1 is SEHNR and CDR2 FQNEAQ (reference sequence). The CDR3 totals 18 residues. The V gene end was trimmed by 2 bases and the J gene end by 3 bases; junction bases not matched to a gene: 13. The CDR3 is CASSLSNPTGTYGNTIYF. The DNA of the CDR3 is TGTGCCAGCAGCTTATCCAACCCGACAGGGACTTATGGAAACACCATATATTTT.

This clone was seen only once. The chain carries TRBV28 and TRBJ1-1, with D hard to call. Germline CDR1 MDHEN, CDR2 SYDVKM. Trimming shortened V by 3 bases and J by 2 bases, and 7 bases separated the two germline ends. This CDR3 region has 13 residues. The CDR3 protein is CASSLRENTEAFF. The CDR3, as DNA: TGTGCCAGCAGTTTGAGAGAAAACACTGAAGCTTTCTTT.

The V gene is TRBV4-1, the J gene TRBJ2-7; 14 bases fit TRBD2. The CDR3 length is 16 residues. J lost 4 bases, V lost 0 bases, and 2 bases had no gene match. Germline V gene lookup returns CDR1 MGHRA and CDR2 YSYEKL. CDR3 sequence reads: CASSQDWTSGGYEQYF. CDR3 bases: TGCGCCAGCAGCCAAGATTGGACTAGCGGGGGGTACGAGCAGTACTTC.

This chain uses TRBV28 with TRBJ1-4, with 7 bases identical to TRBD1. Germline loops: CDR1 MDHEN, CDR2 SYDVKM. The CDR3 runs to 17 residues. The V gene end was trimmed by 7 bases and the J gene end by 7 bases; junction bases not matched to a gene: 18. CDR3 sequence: CASTAALGQGVGEKLFF. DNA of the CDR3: TGTGCCAGCACTGCGGCTCTAGGGCAGGGGGTGGGTGAAAAACTGTTTTTT.

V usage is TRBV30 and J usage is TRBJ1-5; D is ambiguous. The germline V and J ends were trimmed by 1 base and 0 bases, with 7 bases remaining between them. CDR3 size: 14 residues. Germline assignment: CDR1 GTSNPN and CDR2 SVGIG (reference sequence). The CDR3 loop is CAWSEIHSNQPQHF. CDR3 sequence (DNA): TGTGCCTGGAGTGAGATACATAGCAATCAGCCCCAGCATTTT.

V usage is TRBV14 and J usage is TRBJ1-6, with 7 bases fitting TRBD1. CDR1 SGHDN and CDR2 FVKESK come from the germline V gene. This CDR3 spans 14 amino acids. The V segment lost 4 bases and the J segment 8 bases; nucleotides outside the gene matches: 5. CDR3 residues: CASSLTGTDSPLHF. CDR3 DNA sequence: TGTGCCAGCAGCCTTACCGGGACAGATTCACCCCTCCACTTT.

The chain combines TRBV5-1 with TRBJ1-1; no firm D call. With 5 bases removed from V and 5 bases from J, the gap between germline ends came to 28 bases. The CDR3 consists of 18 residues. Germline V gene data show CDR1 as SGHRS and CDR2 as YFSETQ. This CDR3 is CASSYLGRPGEKETEAFF. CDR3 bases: TGCGCCAGCAGTTACCTGGGAAGGCCCGGGGAAAAAGAAACTGAAGCTTTCTTT.

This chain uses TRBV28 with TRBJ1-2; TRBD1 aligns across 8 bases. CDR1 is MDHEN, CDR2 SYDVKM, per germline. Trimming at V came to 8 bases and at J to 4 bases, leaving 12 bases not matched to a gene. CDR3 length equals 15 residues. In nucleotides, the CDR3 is TGTGCCAGCCGAGACGACAGGGGAGAGGGCTATGGCTACACCTTC. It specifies CASRDDRGEGYGYTF.

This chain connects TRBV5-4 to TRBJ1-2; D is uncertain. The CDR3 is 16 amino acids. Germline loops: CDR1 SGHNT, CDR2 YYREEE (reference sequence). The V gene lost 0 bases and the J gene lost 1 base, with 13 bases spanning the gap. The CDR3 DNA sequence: TGTGCCAGCAGCTTGGGTTGGGAGCTCCTTAACTATGGCTACACCTTC. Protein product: CASSLGWELLNYGYTF.

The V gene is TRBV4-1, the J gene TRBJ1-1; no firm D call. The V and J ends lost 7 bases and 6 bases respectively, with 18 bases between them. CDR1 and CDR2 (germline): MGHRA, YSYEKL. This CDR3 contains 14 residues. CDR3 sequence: CASNNPTSGAEAFF. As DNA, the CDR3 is TGCGCCAGCAACAATCCTACCAGTGGAGCTGAAGCTTTCTTT.

The CDR3 is CASSKTSPSTDTQYF. CDR3 nucleotide sequence: TGTGCCAGCAGCAAAACTAGCCCGAGCACAGATACGCAGTATTTT. This sequence joins TRBV25-1 and TRBJ2-3; tentatively, D is TRBD2 (6 bases). The CDR3 runs to 15 residues. Trimming removed 6 bases from V and 0 bases from J, with 13 bases in between. CDR1 is MGHDK, CDR2 SYGVNS, per germline.